Listed below are T cell receptor beta chains from one sample, sequenced in a study of cytomegalovirus exposure and HLA in healthy donors. Generated by immunoSEQ multiplex PCR, the TCRdb table keeps only in-frame clones and is missing some. Of tens of thousands of clones in the sample, 95% to 98% were seen once. The sequencing sample was made of PBMCs. The receptors stem from a man in his late teens or twenties in good health and CMV-seronegative. Each CDR3 is given with its conserved first and last residue. A D gene is named only where the DNA matches it firmly.

D gene: .
J gene: TRBJ1-1
V gene: TRBV6-1
CDR3 protein: CASSLSVGANTEAFF

D gene: .
J gene: TRBJ1-2
V gene: TRBV4-1
CDR3 protein: CASSLIPEGDYGYTF

D gene: .
J gene: TRBJ2-7
V gene: TRBV6-5
CDR3 protein: CASSPQGFLYEQYF

D gene: TRBD1
J gene: TRBJ2-2
V gene: TRBV9
CDR3 protein: CASSVDLRGRGPTGELFF

D gene: TRBD1
J gene: TRBJ2-3
V gene: TRBV6-5
CDR3 protein: CASSPTGGFTDTQYF

D gene: .
J gene: TRBJ2-7
V gene: TRBV4-1
CDR3 protein: CASSQAQGPYEQYF

D gene: .
J gene: TRBJ2-3
V gene: TRBV13
CDR3 protein: CASSLTGPGDTQYF

D gene: TRBD2
J gene: TRBJ2-1
V gene: TRBV6-5
CDR3 protein: CASSYLAGGDEQFF

D gene: TRBD1
J gene: TRBJ1-2
V gene: TRBV7-9
CDR3 protein: CASSFSGGMNYGYTF

D gene: TRBD1
J gene: TRBJ1-2
V gene: TRBV12-5
CDR3 protein: CASGLYGQGGSGYTF

D gene: TRBD1
J gene: TRBJ2-2
V gene: TRBV5-4
CDR3 protein: CASSRDRQGGELFF

D gene: TRBD1
J gene: TRBJ1-2
V gene: TRBV4-1
CDR3 protein: CASSSPDRSRVGYTF

D gene: TRBD2
J gene: TRBJ2-2
V gene: TRBV7-2
CDR3 protein: CASSPEGLAVRELFF

D gene: TRBD1
J gene: TRBJ1-1
V gene: TRBV19
CDR3 protein: CASTSGQGSFTEAFF

D gene: .
J gene: TRBJ2-3
V gene: TRBV19
CDR3 protein: CASKGLRGTDTQYF

D gene: .
J gene: TRBJ1-4
V gene: TRBV7-9
CDR3 protein: CASSLGTGGEKLFF

D gene: .
J gene: TRBJ1-2
V gene: TRBV6-4
CDR3 protein: CASSERSAGANGYTF

D gene: TRBD1
J gene: TRBJ1-2
V gene: TRBV7-2
CDR3 protein: CASSQRTGVGPGYTF

D gene: TRBD1
J gene: TRBJ2-1
V gene: TRBV6-5
CDR3 protein: CASSAVRTGDNEQFF

D gene: TRBD1
J gene: TRBJ1-5
V gene: TRBV4-2
CDR3 protein: CASSQALRPDRGDNQPQHF

D gene: TRBD1
J gene: TRBJ2-2
V gene: TRBV18
CDR3 protein: CASSPSGQGRVTGELFF

D gene: .
J gene: TRBJ1-1
V gene: TRBV28
CDR3 protein: CASSLTSLNTEAFF

D gene: TRBD1
J gene: TRBJ1-1
V gene: TRBV19
CDR3 protein: CASSTDRGTTEAFF

D gene: .
J gene: TRBJ2-5
V gene: TRBV4-3
CDR3 protein: CASSHPGRAPKETQYF

D gene: TRBD2
J gene: TRBJ2-3
V gene: TRBV11-3
CDR3 protein: CASSTRTSGLYTQYF

D gene: .
J gene: TRBJ1-2
V gene: TRBV5-8
CDR3 protein: CASSSNRIYGYTF

D gene: TRBD1
J gene: TRBJ2-5
V gene: TRBV27
CDR3 protein: CASRQGHETQYF

D gene: TRBD1
J gene: TRBJ2-6
V gene: TRBV28
CDR3 protein: CASRATGTGGSSGANVLTF

D gene: .
J gene: TRBJ1-4
V gene: TRBV2
CDR3 protein: CASSGSRVNEKLFF

D gene: .
J gene: TRBJ2-7
V gene: TRBV7-8
CDR3 protein: CASTHRVGYEQYF

D gene: TRBD2
J gene: TRBJ2-1
V gene: TRBV9
CDR3 protein: CASSVLPSGREFF

D gene: .
J gene: TRBJ1-2
V gene: TRBV11-2
CDR3 protein: CASSLLVAGADGYTF

D gene: TRBD1
J gene: TRBJ1-4
V gene: TRBV6-1
CDR3 protein: CASSEESQDRGGKLFF

D gene: .
J gene: TRBJ2-2
V gene: TRBV29-1
CDR3 protein: CSSLTVVTGELFF

D gene: .
J gene: TRBJ1-1
V gene: TRBV6-5
CDR3 protein: CASRFPLDTEAFF

D gene: .
J gene: TRBJ2-7
V gene: TRBV27
CDR3 protein: CASRTGAGGAYEQYF

D gene: .
J gene: TRBJ1-2
V gene: TRBV7-2
CDR3 protein: CASSLAGRANYGYTF

D gene: .
J gene: TRBJ2-5
V gene: TRBV5-1
CDR3 protein: CASSFPGEETQYF

D gene: .
J gene: TRBJ2-1
V gene: TRBV9
CDR3 protein: CASSGTESSYNEQFF

D gene: .
J gene: TRBJ2-5
V gene: TRBV5-1
CDR3 protein: CASSLNRAGETQYF

D gene: .
J gene: TRBJ2-7
V gene: TRBV19
CDR3 protein: CASSFTSGSYEQYF

D gene: TRBD2
J gene: TRBJ2-1
V gene: TRBV25-1
CDR3 protein: CASSDEAGESTEQFF

D gene: .
J gene: TRBJ2-7
V gene: TRBV28
CDR3 protein: CASSLPSYGVYLYEQYF